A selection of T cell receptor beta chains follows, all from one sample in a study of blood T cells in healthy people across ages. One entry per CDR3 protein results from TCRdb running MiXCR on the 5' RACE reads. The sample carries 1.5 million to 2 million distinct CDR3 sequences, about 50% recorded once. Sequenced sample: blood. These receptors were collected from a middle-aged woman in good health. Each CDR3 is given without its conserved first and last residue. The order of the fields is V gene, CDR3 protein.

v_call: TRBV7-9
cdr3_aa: ASSVARQDEQF

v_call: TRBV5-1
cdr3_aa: ASGTGGYNEQF

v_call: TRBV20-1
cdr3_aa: SAAGRGSSYEQY

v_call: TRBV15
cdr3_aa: ATSRESASETQY

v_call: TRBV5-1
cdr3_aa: ASSYRTEKTNEQF

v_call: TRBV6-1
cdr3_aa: ASSEPQNEQY

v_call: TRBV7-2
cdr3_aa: ASSFAGTPSRETQY

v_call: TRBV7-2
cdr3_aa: VSSLQPGRLARTTDTQY

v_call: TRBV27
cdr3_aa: ASKGQGLRDTQY

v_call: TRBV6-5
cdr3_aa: ASSYSWGVDEKPF

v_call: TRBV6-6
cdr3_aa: ASSWAGMMSNEQF

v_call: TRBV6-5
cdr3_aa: ASSFSSHMNTEAF

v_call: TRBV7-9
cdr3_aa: ASADYRDNSPLH

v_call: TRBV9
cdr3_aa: ASSPRTSLIADEQF

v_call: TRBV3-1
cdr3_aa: ASSQGWTGSRSNQPQH

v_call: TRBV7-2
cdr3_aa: ASTLGTGYYNEQF

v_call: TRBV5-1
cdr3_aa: ASSLEGTTYGYT

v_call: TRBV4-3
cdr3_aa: ASSQAAGLVAYEQY

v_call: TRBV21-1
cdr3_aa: ASSKLSMGQGNNEQF

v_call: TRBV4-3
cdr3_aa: ASSQLLAGGPDTQY

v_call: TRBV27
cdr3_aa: ASSFGQGLSSYEQY

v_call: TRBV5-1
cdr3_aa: ASSGARTWQETQY